This T cell receptor (beta chain) is drawn from a study of T cell clones after liver transplantation. Relative to its sample, this clone is medium-sized. In the same sample, other DNA sequences code for this CDR3. The table came from immunoSEQ multiplex PCR; TCRdb's copy has only in-frame clones and leaves some out. The sample has tens of thousands of clones, 70% to 75% seen once. Sorting of unstimulated PBMCs yielded separate CD3+CD4+ and CD3+CD8+ fractions. V was pared by 7 bases and J by 6 bases, with 10 bases of the junction left unmatched. The CDR3 contains 14 residues. Germline V gene sequence: CDR1 SEHNR, CDR2 FQNEAQ (reference sequence).

This TCR was sampled from a human patient who received a liver transplant. Some T cells may possibly be graft donor cells. The starting material was CD4+ T cells from blood, obtained at the 22-month timepoint. The chain has TRBV7-9 and TRBJ1-1; TRBD1 aligns across 8 bases. This CDR3 is CASIMDRVKSEAFF. In DNA, the CDR3 is TGTGCCAGCATAATGGACAGGGTAAAGTCTGAAGCTTTCTTT.